The TCR beta chain described here comes from a study of identical twins. TCRdb itself ran the 5' RACE reads through MiXCR, one entry per CDR3 protein. The sample lists some 710,000 distinct CDR3 sequences, less than 7% occurring once. This clonotype was observed a handful of times. Trimming at V came to 3 bases and at J to 9 bases, leaving 20 bases not matched to a gene. The germline CDR1 and CDR2 sequences are LGHDT and YNNKEL (reference sequence). The CDR3 is 18 residues long. The receptor's source is a man in his late teens or twenties in good health. The chain couples TRBV3-1 to TRBJ2-1; 7 bases are a match to TRBD2. The material sequenced was naive T cells sorted from blood. The CDR3 nucleotides read TGTGCCAGCAGCCATGAACGGAATAGGTGGCGGGAGACGAGTGAGCAGTTCTTC. Translating gives CASSHERNRWRETSEQFF.